Listed here are 23 T cell receptor beta chains from one sample, sequenced in a study of blood T cell repertoires in COVID-19. Repertoires were generated with immunoSEQ multiplex PCR, while TCRdb's copy carries only in-frame clones and drops some. The top ten clones hold approximately 2% of a sample with around 250,000 clones, approximately 85% of them seen once. Sequencing used PBMCs or T cells enriched from blood (not recorded which). The receptors shown here come from a woman between 50 and 59 years old who had recovered from COVID-19.

This clone was observed a single time. This chain uses TRBV13 with TRBJ1-5; maybe TRBD1 (5 bases). Trimming stripped 4 bases from V and 2 bases from J, with 12 bases between. The CDR3 sequence is 15 residues long. Germline CDR1 PRHDT, CDR2 FYEKMQ (reference sequence). CDR3 nucleotide sequence: TGTGCCAGCAGCTCGGGGGGGGAAGGCAATCAGCCCCAGCATTTT. It yields the protein CASSSGGEGNQPQHF.

The chain combines TRBV27 with TRBJ2-7; TRBD2 matches at 7 bases. Per germline, CDR1 MNHEY and CDR2 SMNVEV (reference sequence). V shed 8 bases and J 2 bases; nucleotides not matched to a gene: 12. There are 15 residues in the CDR3. CDR3: CASAFSSGITYEQYF. Written as DNA, the CDR3 is TGTGCCAGCGCCTTTTCGAGCGGGATAACCTACGAGCAGTACTTC.

V and J are TRBV2 and TRBJ1-6; D gene ambiguous. The V end lost 3 bases, the J end lost 11 bases, and 8 bases lay between the germline ends. The CDR3 totals 12 residues. In germline, CDR1 is SNHLY, CDR2 FYNNEI. CDR3 in DNA: TGTGCCAGCAGTGACGAGAGCACACCCCTCCACTTT. Its protein is CASSDESTPLHF.

The chain links TRBV4-2 to TRBJ2-1; 10 bases are shared with TRBD2. The germline V gene has CDR1 LGHNA and CDR2 YNFKEQ. V shed 3 bases, J shed 8 bases, and the junction held 7 bases outside the gene matches. This CDR3 comprises 15 residues. The chain's CDR3 is CASSQTSGWGDEQFF. For the CDR3, the DNA is TGTGCCAGCAGCCAGACTAGCGGGTGGGGCGATGAGCAGTTCTTC.

This chain uses TRBV29-1 with TRBJ1-5, with 9 bases lining up with TRBD1. Germline CDR1 is SQVTM and CDR2 is ANQGSEA. J was trimmed by 0 bases and V by 4 bases; bases with no gene match: 10. This CDR3 spans 17 amino acids. The CDR3 is CSVVWGQGLYSNQPQHF. In DNA form, the CDR3 reads TGCAGCGTTGTTTGGGGACAGGGCCTTTATAGCAATCAGCCCCAGCATTTT.

The chain is built from TRBV6-5 and TRBJ2-7, with 7 positions matching TRBD1. The CDR3 consists of 13 residues. The germline V gene has CDR1 MNHEY and CDR2 SVGAGI. With V trimmed by 7 bases and J by 3 bases, 6 bases remained unmatched. CDR3 protein: CASNTWDSYEQYF. In DNA, the CDR3 is TGTGCCAGCAACACCTGGGACAGCTACGAGCAGTACTTC.

This chain uses TRBV5-1 with TRBJ2-1; possibly TRBD1 for D (6 bases). Germline V CDR1 and CDR2: SGHRS, YFSETQ. The CDR3 consists of 13 residues. V lost 4 bases, J lost 5 bases, and 10 bases lay in between. CDR3 sequence: CASSPDRNNEQFF. The CDR3 nucleotides read TGCGCCAGCAGCCCGGACAGAAACAATGAGCAGTTCTTC.

V is TRBV4-1 and J is TRBJ2-5; TRBD1 agrees at 10 bases. Germline trimming cut 0 bases from V and 5 bases from J; bases unmatched to any gene: 6. Germline CDR1 is MGHRA and CDR2 is YSYEKL. The CDR3 covers 16 residues. Here the CDR3 DNA reads TGCGCCAGCAGCCAAGAAGGGGACAGGGGATGGGAGACCCAGTACTTC. It encodes CASSQEGDRGWETQYF.

The chain employs TRBV7-8 and TRBJ2-2; weak D call: TRBD1 (6 bases). The V gene lost 6 bases and the J gene lost 0 bases, with 8 bases spanning the gap. Germline V gene sequence: CDR1 SGHVS, CDR2 FQNEAQ. The CDR3 is 14 residues long. The CDR3 is CASRDRANTGELFF. The CDR3 nucleotides read TGTGCCAGCAGGGACAGAGCGAACACCGGGGAGCTGTTTTTT.

This sequence joins TRBV28 and TRBJ1-2; D ambiguous. CDR3 length equals 13 residues. The V gene lost 5 bases and the J gene lost 7 bases, with 14 bases spanning the gap. Germline-derived CDR1 and CDR2 are MDHEN and SYDVKM. Here the CDR3 reads CASSTTNGVGYTF. The CDR3 DNA sequence: TGTGCCAGCAGTACGACTAACGGGGTTGGCTACACCTTC.

The chain joins TRBV18 to TRBJ2-3, with TRBD2 identical over 8 bases. CDR1 is KGHSH, CDR2 LQKENI, per germline. The CDR3 loop spans 15 amino acids. J was trimmed by 2 bases and V by 3 bases; bases with no gene match: 4. CDR3 amino acids: CASSPGGGPTDTQYF. The CDR3 DNA reads TGTGCCAGCTCACCCGGGGGGGGCCCCACAGATACGCAGTATTTT. The variable domain in full, completed from reference TRBV18 and TRBJ2-3, reads NAGVMQNPRHLVRRRGQEARLRCSPMKGHSHVYWYRQLPEEGLKFMVYLQKENIIDESGMPKERFSAEFPKEGPSILRIQQVVRGDSAAYFCASSPGGGPTDTQYFGPGTRLTVL.

This sequence joins TRBV6-6 and TRBJ1-2, with a weak D call TRBD1 (5 bases). V was pared by 6 bases and J by 2 bases, with 19 bases between. The CDR3 covers 16 residues. In germline, CDR1 is MNHNY, CDR2 SVGAGI (reference sequence). Here the CDR3 reads CASSNGIQGANYGYTF. CDR3 sequence (DNA): TGTGCCAGCAGCAATGGGATCCAGGGTGCAAACTATGGCTACACCTTC.

The chain has TRBV12-5 and TRBJ1-5; 7 nucleotides agree with TRBD1. The CDR3 totals 15 residues. Per the germline V gene, CDR1 is LGHNT and CDR2 is FRNRAP. Losses at the gene ends were 5 bases for V and 2 bases for J; bases not matched to a gene: 6. The DNA for the CDR3 is TGTGCTAGTGGTCAATTCGACAGGGGCAATCAGCCCCAGCATTTT. The encoded protein is CASGQFDRGNQPQHF.

V usage is TRBV18 and J usage is TRBJ2-7; TRBD1 matches at 9 bases. V shed 3 bases and J 4 bases; nucleotides not matched to a gene: 7. The V gene's germline CDR1 is KGHSH and CDR2 LQKENI. CDR3 length: 15 residues. CDR3: CASSPHPTGGYEQYF. The CDR3 nucleotides are TGTGCCAGCTCACCCCACCCGACAGGGGGTTACGAGCAGTACTTC.

The V call is TRBV5-5, the J call TRBJ2-7, with D possibly being TRBD1 (6 bases). The CDR3 has 13 residues. CDR1 and CDR2 (germline): SGHKS, YYEKEE (reference sequence). Trimming stripped 1 base from V and 4 bases from J, with 9 bases between. The chain's CDR3 is CASSLTGQYEQYF. The CDR3 nucleotides are TGTGCCAGCAGCTTGACAGGACAGTACGAGCAGTACTTC.

This chain links TRBV6-5 with TRBJ1-6; weak D call: TRBD1 (5 bases). V was shortened by 4 bases and J by 5 bases, with 6 bases between the two germline ends. Germline V CDR1 and CDR2: MNHEY, SVGAGI. The CDR3 contains 13 residues. The CDR3 nucleotides are TGTGCCAGCAGTTCCAGGGATAATTCACCCCTCCACTTT. It specifies CASSSRDNSPLHF.

The chain combines TRBV3-1 (or the pseudogene TRBV3-2) with TRBJ1-1; D remains unclear. With 5 bases removed from V and 5 bases from J, the gap between germline ends came to 9 bases. This CDR3 comprises 12 residues. CDR1 and CDR2 (germline): LGHDT, YNNKEL (reference sequence). Here the CDR3 reads CASSLGRTEAFF. The CDR3 DNA follows: TGTGCCAGCAGCTTAGGGAGGACTGAAGCTTTCTTT.

The rearrangement links TRBV7-8 to TRBJ2-3; 11 bases line up with TRBD2. CDR1 and CDR2 (germline): SGHVS, FQNEAQ. With V trimmed by 5 bases and J by 5 bases, 6 bases remained unmatched. The CDR3 contains 15 residues. The CDR3 reads CASSGTSGTQDTQYF. CDR3 coding DNA: TGTGCCAGCAGCGGGACTAGCGGCACTCAAGATACGCAGTATTTT.

The gene calls are TRBV16 and TRBJ1-5; D unclear. Germline-derived CDR1 and CDR2 are KGHSY and FQNENV. Trimming shortened V by 4 bases and J by 6 bases, and 13 bases separated the two germline ends. The CDR3 spans 14 residues. The chain's CDR3 is CASSRLSTRQPQHF. The CDR3 region has the DNA TGTGCCAGCAGCCGACTCTCGACCCGTCAGCCCCAGCATTTT.

The gene calls are TRBV7-9 and TRBJ1-2; D possibly corresponds to TRBD1 (5 bases). V was pared by 2 bases and J by 13 bases, with 14 bases between. The length of the CDR3 is 12 residues. CDR1 SEHNR and CDR2 FQNEAQ come from the germline V gene (reference sequence). The CDR3 DNA sequence: TGTGCCAGCAGCTTATCAGTAGGGGCGGCCACCTTC. Protein product: CASSLSVGAATF.

The chain couples TRBV27 to TRBJ2-7; D is uncertain. The CDR3 loop spans 17 amino acids. The germline V and J ends were trimmed by 3 bases and 0 bases, with 18 bases remaining between them. Germline V gives CDR1 MNHEY, CDR2 SMNVEV (reference sequence). The CDR3 loop is CASSFSPAEPRSYEQYF. CDR3 nucleotides: TGTGCCAGCAGTTTTTCCCCTGCAGAACCCCGCTCCTACGAGCAGTACTTC.

The rearrangement joins TRBV9 to TRBJ2-1; no clear D gene. Germline assignment: CDR1 SGDLS and CDR2 YYNGEE. Trimming cost V 0 bases and J 0 bases, with 7 bases left between them. The CDR3 sequence is 15 residues long. In nucleotides, the CDR3 is TGTGCCAGCAGCGTAGCTACGAGCTCCTACAATGAGCAGTTCTTC. Translating it yields CASSVATSSYNEQFF.

V gene TRBV9 combines with J gene TRBJ1-2, with D perhaps matching TRBD1 (5 bases). The V gene's germline CDR1 is SGDLS and CDR2 YYNGEE. This CDR3 comprises 15 residues. The ends were cut back, 2 bases at V and 1 base at J, with 12 bases in the middle. CDR3 sequence: CASSVAGTDNYGYTF. DNA for the CDR3: TGTGCCAGCAGCGTGGCGGGGACCGATAACTATGGCTACACCTTC.